The 26 T cell receptor beta chains given below trace back to one sample, sequenced in a study of control samples from healthy donors and cancer patients. Using immunoSEQ multiplex PCR, the repertoire was profiled, and TCRdb retains in-frame clones only, with some absent. This sample carries about 55,000 clones, about 96% of them seen once, and the ten largest clones take roughly 0.99%. Sequenced sample: blood. All receptors come from a woman between 18 and 29 years old in good health.

The chain links TRBV10-3 to TRBJ1-6, with D maybe TRBD1 (5 bases). Between the trimmed V and J ends, which lost 0 bases and 10 bases, there was a span of 13 bases. Germline V gene sequence: CDR1 ENHRY, CDR2 SYGVKD. This CDR3 is built from 15 residues. This CDR3 reads CAISESGGMDSPLHF. CDR3 in DNA: TGTGCCATCAGTGAGTCGGGGGGTATGGACTCACCCCTCCACTTT.

The genes are TRBV29-1 and TRBJ1-2; maybe TRBD1 (6 bases). Trimming stripped 3 bases from V and 4 bases from J, with 9 bases between. CDR3 size: 12 residues. Germline V gives CDR1 SQVTM, CDR2 ANQGSEA. DNA of the CDR3: TGCAGCGTTGAGGACAGAAGCTATGGCTACACCTTC. It yields the protein CSVEDRSYGYTF.

The chain couples TRBV7-3 to TRBJ1-2; 7 bases match TRBD1. The CDR3 is 14 residues long. Germline V gene sequence: CDR1 SGHTA, CDR2 FQGTGA. The V segment lost 5 bases and the J segment 9 bases; nucleotides outside the gene matches: 12. This chain's CDR3 is CASSPGTDSGRYTF. The CDR3 DNA follows: TGTGCCAGCAGCCCAGGGACAGACTCCGGGCGCTACACCTTC.

The chain combines TRBV10-3 with TRBJ2-2; D unresolved. Germline V CDR1 and CDR2: ENHRY, SYGVKD. Trimming stripped 5 bases from V and 3 bases from J, with 16 bases between. The CDR3 length is 16 residues. The CDR3 loop is CAISSKRDEDTGELFF. CDR3 bases: TGTGCCATCAGTAGCAAAAGGGATGAGGACACCGGGGAGCTGTTTTTT.

The CDR3 bases are TGTGCCAGCAGTTCAGTAACAGGGGGCGCGACTGAAGCTTTCTTT. Protein: CASSSVTGGATEAFF. The rearrangement joins TRBV6-6 to TRBJ1-1, with 9 bases that match TRBD1. CDR3 length equals 15 residues. Trimming cost V 4 bases and J 5 bases; bases outside gene matches: 8. CDR1 and CDR2 (germline): MNHNY, SVGAGI (reference sequence).

The V call is TRBV12-2, the J call TRBJ1-2; the table's TRBD1 call for D was not verified on the DNA. TRBV12-2 is a pseudogene locus. The CDR3 runs to 13 residues. The DNA for the CDR3 is TGTGCAAGTCGCTACAGGGGGCCGTATGGCTACACCTTC. Amino acid sequence: CASRYRGPYGYTF.

The chain employs TRBV29-1 and TRBJ2-1; 15 bases are a match to TRBD2. The CDR3 runs to 17 residues. CDR1 is SQVTM and CDR2 is ANQGSEA in the germline V gene. The ends lost 6 bases at V and 1 base at J; junction bases unmatched: 7. The chain's CDR3 is CSVVGLAGGSSYNEQFF. The CDR3, as DNA: TGCAGCGTCGTGGGACTAGCGGGGGGTTCTTCCTACAATGAGCAGTTCTTC.

This clone is a singleton in its sample. V is TRBV5-8 and J is TRBJ1-2; possible D gene TRBD1, 5 bases. The V and J ends lost 2 bases and 6 bases respectively, with 14 bases between them. Looked up from germline, CDR1 is SGHTS and CDR2 is YDEGEE. This CDR3 has 14 residues. Here the CDR3 DNA reads TGTGCCAGCAGCTTTCGGTTCAGGGAGAATGGCTACACCTTC. It yields the protein CASSFRFRENGYTF. Filled out from reference TRBV5-8 and TRBJ1-2, the complete variable domain reads EAGVTQSPTHLIKTRGQQATLRCSPISGHTSVYWYQQALGLGLQFLLWYDEGEERNRGNFPPRFSGRQFPNYSSELNVNALELEDSALYLCASSFRFRENGYTFGSGTRLTVV.

As for this clone: The sample holds other DNA sequences that translate to the same CDR3. The chain joins TRBV27 to TRBJ1-6; D is unresolved. The ends were cut back, 5 bases at V and 7 bases at J, with 6 bases in the middle. Germline V gene lookup returns CDR1 MNHEY and CDR2 SMNVEV (reference sequence). This CDR3 is 12 amino acids long. DNA for the CDR3: TGTGCCAGCAGTCCCATCAATTCACCCCTCCACTTT. It codes for CASSPINSPLHF.

This chain links TRBV27 with TRBJ1-6; the D gene is possibly TRBD1 (6 bases). V lost 5 bases and J lost 7, with 18 bases in between. Germline V gene data show CDR1 as MNHEY and CDR2 as SMNVEV (reference sequence). The length of the CDR3 is 16 residues. The CDR3 sequence is CASSASDRIKNSPLHF. For the CDR3, the DNA is TGTGCCAGCAGTGCTTCGGACAGAATAAAGAATTCACCCCTCCACTTT.

The chain recombines TRBV11-2 with TRBJ2-7; 9 bases are a match to TRBD1. The germline V gene has CDR1 SGHAT and CDR2 FQNNGV. V lost 5 bases to trimming and J lost 3 bases; unmatched junction nucleotides: 8. This CDR3 comprises 15 residues. The CDR3 here is CASSQQPGQGYEQYF. In nucleotides, the CDR3 is TGTGCCAGCAGCCAACAACCGGGACAGGGCTACGAGCAGTACTTC.

V usage is TRBV19 and J usage is TRBJ1-1, with 7 bases identical to TRBD1. V trimming: 7 bases; J trimming: 12 bases; junction bases outside the gene matches: 8. Germline CDR1 and CDR2: LNHDA and SQIVND (reference sequence). The CDR3 extends over 11 amino acids. The CDR3 bases are TGTGCCAGTACTTCAGGGGGGATATCTTTCTTT. It encodes CASTSGGISFF. Full variable domain (missing parts from reference TRBV19 and TRBJ1-1): DGGITQSPKYLFRKEGQNVTLSCEQNLNHDAMYWYRQDPGQGLRLIYYSQIVNDFQKGDIAEGYSVSREKKESFPLTVTSAQKNPTAFYLCASTSGGISFFGQGTRLTVV.

V usage is TRBV9 and J usage is TRBJ2-3; D remains ambiguous. The V end lost 4 bases, the J end lost 8 bases, and 17 bases lay between the germline ends. The germline V gene has CDR1 SGDLS and CDR2 YYNGEE. The CDR3 sequence is 14 residues long. The CDR3 coding sequence is TGTGCCAGCAGCACCCAGGAAAGGCTGGGTACGCAGTATTTT. Residues: CASSTQERLGTQYF.

The DNA of the CDR3 is TGCGCCAGCAGCTTGGCCAGCCAAGCTAACTATGGCTACACCTTC. Protein sequence: CASSLASQANYGYTF. The genes are TRBV5-1 and TRBJ1-2; D not resolved. Per the germline V gene, CDR1 is SGHRS and CDR2 is YFSETQ. The CDR3 loop spans 15 amino acids. V dropped 0 bases and J dropped 0 bases, with 9 bases sitting between them.

This chain connects TRBV6-2 or TRBV6-3 to TRBJ2-7; 8 bases fit TRBD1. Germline-derived CDR1 and CDR2 are MNHEY and SVGEGT. V shed 2 bases and J 2 bases; nucleotides not matched to a gene: 8. The CDR3 is 16 residues long. The CDR3 DNA reads as TGTGCCAGCAGTTACGTTGGGACAGGTCCCCCCTACGAGCAGTACTTC. Its translation is CASSYVGTGPPYEQYF.

J is TRBJ2-2 and V is TRBV12-3 or TRBV12-4; D not certain. The CDR3 covers 12 residues. The V and J ends lost 8 bases and 2 bases respectively, with 6 bases between them. The CDR3 sequence is CASLSNTGELFF. The CDR3 DNA sequence: TGTGCCAGCTTGAGCAACACCGGGGAGCTGTTTTTT.

To note about this clone: The same CDR3 is also encoded by other DNA sequences in this sample. The V and J genes are TRBV19 and TRBJ1-2, with 9 bases fitting TRBD1. V lost 3 bases and J lost 4; bases outside the gene matches: 3. There are 14 residues in the CDR3. The V gene's germline CDR1 is LNHDA and CDR2 SQIVND (reference sequence). CDR3 residues: CASSIRGQGYGYTF. The DNA of the CDR3 is TGTGCCAGTAGTATTCGGGGACAGGGCTATGGCTACACCTTC.

This chain uses TRBV18 with TRBJ2-7; maybe TRBD1 (6 bases). Germline loops: CDR1 KGHSH, CDR2 LQKENI. This CDR3 has 14 residues. Trimming left V 4 bases short and J 3 bases short, with 13 bases between. The CDR3 sequence: CASSLYRDIYEQYF. CDR3 nucleotides: TGTGCCAGCTCACTCTACCGGGACATCTACGAGCAGTACTTC.

V usage is TRBV11-2 and J usage is TRBJ1-2, with 7 positions matching TRBD1. The CDR3 extends over 15 amino acids. In germline, CDR1 is SGHAT, CDR2 FQNNGV. V was clipped by 2 bases and J by 4 bases; unmatched bases: 7. The CDR3, as DNA: TGTGCCAGCAGCTTACGACAGGGAGGGCTCTATGGCTACACCTTC. Its translation: CASSLRQGGLYGYTF.

V and J are TRBV4-2 and TRBJ1-1; TRBD1 aligns across 7 bases. The CDR3 consists of 18 residues. V shed 1 base and J 3 bases; nucleotides not matched to a gene: 14. Germline-derived CDR1 and CDR2 are LGHNA and YNFKEQ. The CDR3 loop is CASSQGMRQGGPHTEAFF. In nucleotides, the CDR3 is TGTGCCAGCAGCCAAGGGATGCGTCAGGGGGGACCCCACACTGAAGCTTTCTTT.

This clone was seen a single time. The chain recombines TRBV27 with TRBJ1-2, with D hard to call. Germline CDR1 is MNHEY and CDR2 is SMNVEV (reference sequence). Between the trimmed V and J ends, which lost 5 bases and 5 bases, there was a span of 15 bases. This CDR3 region has 14 residues. The CDR3: CASSPSWAGYGYTF. CDR3 coding DNA: TGTGCCAGCAGTCCCTCCTGGGCGGGGTATGGCTACACCTTC.

This chain links TRBV30 with TRBJ1-6; a possible D gene is TRBD1 (6 bases). CDR3 size: 15 residues. V was trimmed by 0 bases and J by 9 bases, leaving 15 bases between them. The V gene's germline CDR1 is GTSNPN and CDR2 SVGIG (reference sequence). The chain's CDR3 is CAWSVVGTLSSPLHF. The CDR3 region has the DNA TGTGCCTGGAGTGTTGTGGGGACACTGAGTTCACCCCTCCACTTT.

This rearrangement joins TRBV6-4 to TRBJ2-3, with TRBD2 identical over 10 bases. V shed 0 bases and J 1 base; nucleotides not matched to a gene: 4. CDR1 and CDR2 (germline): MRHNA, SNTAGT. This CDR3 has 17 residues. The CDR3 reads CASSDSSTSGGTDTQYF. As DNA, the CDR3 is TGTGCCAGCAGTGACTCGAGCACTAGCGGGGGCACAGATACGCAGTATTTT.

V is TRBV30 and J is TRBJ1-1; no firm D call. Trimming took 0 bases from V and 0 from J, leaving 5 bases between them. Germline V gene data show CDR1 as GTSNPN and CDR2 as SVGIG (reference sequence). This CDR3 is built from 13 residues. In nucleotides, the CDR3 is TGTGCCTGGAGTGTACGGATGAACACTGAAGCTTTCTTT. Its protein product is CAWSVRMNTEAFF.

The chain links TRBV19 to TRBJ2-1; 7 nucleotides align to TRBD2. The germline V gene encodes CDR1 LNHDA and CDR2 SQIVND (reference sequence). V dropped 5 bases and J dropped 5; count of bases not matched to a gene: 6. The CDR3 sequence is 14 residues long. CDR3 bases: TGTGCCAGTAGTGGGGCTAGCGGAAACAATGAGCAGTTCTTC. This translates into CASSGASGNNEQFF.

This chain joins TRBV7-9 and TRBJ1-2; no clear D. Trimming stripped 1 base from V and 8 bases from J, with 14 bases between. CDR3 length equals 14 residues. Germline V gene lookup returns CDR1 SEHNR and CDR2 FQNEAQ (reference sequence). This CDR3 reads CASSLEGSRFGYTF. The CDR3 nucleotides are TGTGCCAGCAGCTTAGAAGGGAGCAGATTCGGCTACACCTTC.